This TCR beta chain was sequenced during a study of cytomegalovirus exposure and HLA in healthy donors. Per germline, CDR1 LNHDA and CDR2 SQIVND (reference sequence). The CDR3 has 16 residues. V was pared by 4 bases and J by 4 bases, with 9 bases of the junction left unmatched. General study points: In vitro work confirmed that a few CMV-associated chains recognize CMV antigens. TCR beta chains numbering approximately 150 were designated cytomegalovirus-associated. It is likely that the observed cluster of highly shared sequence variants was a sequencing artifact.

60 Vbeta and 13 Jbeta primers were used in PCR. TCRdb's table, derived via immunoSEQ multiplex PCR, lists solely in-frame clones and lacks some. The table lists approximately 160,000 clones, around 74% of them singletons. Regarding this clone: Antigen: not known.

Regarding donors, all were healthy bone marrow donors. This sequence joins TRBV19 and TRBJ1-5; 8 bases fit TRBD1. The sample consisted of PBMCs. The clonotype was recovered from a man aged 18 to 30 in good health and CMV-seronegative. In DNA, the CDR3 is TGTGCCAGTAGTACCCCGGGACAGGCGGGAAATCAGCCCCAGCATTTT. Translated: CASSTPGQAGNQPQHF.